The 15 T cell receptor beta chains given below trace back to one sample, sequenced in a study of blood T cells in healthy people across ages. A sample-barcoded 5' primer and a J-beta primer mix were used in a second PCR of roughly 6 to 12 cycles. Each CDR3 protein gets one entry after TCRdb re-called the 5' RACE reads with MiXCR. Among more than 1,400,000 distinct CDR3 sequences listed, roughly 45% were seen once. Material: blood. Receptors originate from a woman in her late teens or twenties in good health.

This chain connects TRBV20-1 to TRBJ2-3; D uncertain. In germline, CDR1 is DFQATT, CDR2 SNEGSKA (reference sequence). V was clipped by 8 bases and J by 2 bases, with 14 bases between them. The CDR3 covers 13 residues. The chain's CDR3 is CSFRRSDTDTQYF. The CDR3 nucleotides are TGCAGTTTTCGGCGGAGTGACACAGATACGCAGTATTTT.

The chain carries TRBV2 and TRBJ2-1; the D gene is possibly TRBD2 (6 bases). V was shortened by 6 bases and J by 6 bases, with 9 bases between the two germline ends. The germline CDR1 and CDR2 sequences are SNHLY and FYNNEI. The CDR3 spans 12 residues. In nucleotides, the CDR3 is TGTGCCAGCAGGCTGGGACTCAATGAGCAGTTCTTC. Its protein product is CASRLGLNEQFF.

This chain connects TRBV12-3 or TRBV12-4 to TRBJ2-5, with D tentatively TRBD1 (7 bases). The CDR3 contains 14 residues. Trimming removed 7 bases from V and 4 bases from J, with 16 bases in between. CDR3 coding DNA: TGTGCCAGCACTAAACAGGGGACTTCAGAGACCCAGTACTTC. Residues: CASTKQGTSETQYF.

This clonotype has only a few counts. The chain carries TRBV5-1 and TRBJ1-2, with 11 nucleotides matching TRBD1. The CDR3 is 14 residues long. Germline V gives CDR1 SGHRS, CDR2 YFSETQ. V shed 4 bases and J 8 bases; nucleotides not matched to a gene: 7. CDR3 in DNA: TGCGCCAGCAGCGGCGGACAGGGGGCGCGGGGCTACACCTTC. Encoded protein: CASSGGQGARGYTF.

The chain couples TRBV20-1 to TRBJ2-7; D is undetermined. The CDR3 has 13 residues. Trimming removed 3 bases at V and 7 bases at J, with 16 bases between. Germline V gene sequence: CDR1 DFQATT, CDR2 SNEGSKA (reference sequence). For the CDR3, the DNA is TGCAGTGCTAGCGGGCGGCTATACAATGAGCAGTACTTC. It codes for CSASGRLYNEQYF.

This clonotype was found a few times. This chain links TRBV29-1 with TRBJ2-7; TRBD2 agrees at 12 bases. CDR3 size: 15 residues. CDR1 is SQVTM, CDR2 ANQGSEA, per germline. V gave up 7 bases and J gave up 0 bases; unmatched junction bases: 7. CDR3 nucleotides: TGCAGCGACCCTACTAGCGGGAGGCCCTCCTACGAGCAGTACTTC. This gives the protein CSDPTSGRPSYEQYF.

The chain is built from TRBV7-2 and TRBJ2-7, with D possibly being TRBD1 (6 bases). Gene TRBJ2-5 matches the end of the DNA better, so the J call may be wrong. The germline gives CDR1 SGHTA, CDR2 FQGNSA. This CDR3 contains 14 residues. This CDR3 is CASSVVKGDETQYF. The CDR3 nucleotides are TGTGCCAGCAGCGTAGTTAAGGGGGACGAGACCCAGTACTTC.

The chain recombines TRBV12-3 or TRBV12-4 with TRBJ1-2; 7 nucleotides agree with TRBD1. The CDR3 loop spans 14 amino acids. V was pared by 6 bases and J by 4 bases, with 8 bases of the junction left unmatched. Here the CDR3 DNA reads TGTGCCAGCAGGACCGGGACAGAGAGCTATGGCTACACCTTC. Translating gives CASRTGTESYGYTF.

This chain links TRBV6-5 with TRBJ2-3; D is perhaps TRBD2 (6 bases). The CDR3 totals 14 residues. In germline, CDR1 is MNHEY, CDR2 SVGAGI. The V and J ends lost 6 bases and 4 bases respectively, with 14 bases between them. CDR3 loop: CASSLTSYADTQYF. In nucleotides, the CDR3 is TGTGCCAGCAGCTTGACTAGTTACGCAGATACGCAGTATTTT.

The chain combines TRBV10-3 with TRBJ2-1, with 11 bases matching TRBD2. The CDR3 is made up of 16 amino acids. The germline gives CDR1 ENHRY, CDR2 SYGVKD. Losses at the gene ends were 4 bases for V and 5 bases for J; bases not matched to a gene: 7. The CDR3 coding sequence is TGTGCCATCAGTGCCACTAGCGGGGGTAACCACAATGAGCAGTTCTTC. Its protein is CAISATSGGNHNEQFF.

This clonotype occurred a few times. The chain combines TRBV20-1 with TRBJ2-1, with D possibly being TRBD2 (6 bases). The germline V gene has CDR1 DFQATT and CDR2 SNEGSKA (reference sequence). This CDR3 region has 14 residues. Trimming stripped 5 bases from V and 4 bases from J, with 15 bases between. CDR3 in DNA: TGCAGTGCTGCAGGGCTAGCGCGTTACAATGAGCAGTTCTTC. It translates to CSAAGLARYNEQFF.

This clonotype was found a few times. V gene TRBV12-3 or TRBV12-4 combines with J gene TRBJ2-1, with a possible D match to TRBD2 (5 bases). There are 15 residues in the CDR3. V was shortened by 6 bases and J by 0 bases, with 12 bases between the two germline ends. In nucleotides, the CDR3 is TGTGCCAGCAGCTCCCGGGAAAGCTCCTACAATGAGCAGTTCTTC. It encodes CASSSRESSYNEQFF.

The rearrangement links TRBV11-3 to TRBJ2-1, with TRBD1 matching over 8 bases. With V trimmed by 4 bases and J by 7 bases, 9 bases remained unmatched. The CDR3 is made up of 15 amino acids. Germline V gene data show CDR1 as SGHNT and CDR2 as YENEEA. CDR3 amino acids: CASSWHRGAGNEQFF. As DNA, the CDR3 is TGTGCCAGCAGCTGGCACAGGGGGGCAGGGAATGAGCAGTTCTTC. Together with reference TRBV11-3 and TRBJ2-1, the CDR3 gives the full variable domain: EAGVVQSPRYKIIEKKQPVAFWCNPISGHNTLYWYLQNLGQGPELLIRYENEEAVDDSQLPKDRFSAERLKGVDSTLKIQPAELGDSAVYLCASSWHRGAGNEQFFGPGTRLTVL.

The sample holds one count of this clonotype. The chain has TRBV7-9 and TRBJ2-5, with D hard to call. Judging by the DNA end, TRBJ2-7 fits better; the J call may be wrong. This CDR3 is 16 amino acids long. Germline loops: CDR1 SEHNR, CDR2 FQNEAQ (reference sequence). The CDR3: CASSSQRTLDSYEQYF. The DNA for the CDR3 is TGTGCCAGCAGCAGTCAACGAACTCTTGACTCCTACGAGCAGTACTTC.

The chain carries TRBV28 and TRBJ1-2, with D tentatively TRBD1 (6 bases). Deletions cut 5 bases from V and 4 bases from J, with 14 bases between. The CDR3 runs 14 residues. The germline V gene encodes CDR1 MDHEN and CDR2 SYDVKM. CDR3 sequence: CASSLGGRGYGYTF. For the CDR3, the DNA is TGTGCCAGCAGTCTAGGGGGGAGAGGCTATGGCTACACCTTC.